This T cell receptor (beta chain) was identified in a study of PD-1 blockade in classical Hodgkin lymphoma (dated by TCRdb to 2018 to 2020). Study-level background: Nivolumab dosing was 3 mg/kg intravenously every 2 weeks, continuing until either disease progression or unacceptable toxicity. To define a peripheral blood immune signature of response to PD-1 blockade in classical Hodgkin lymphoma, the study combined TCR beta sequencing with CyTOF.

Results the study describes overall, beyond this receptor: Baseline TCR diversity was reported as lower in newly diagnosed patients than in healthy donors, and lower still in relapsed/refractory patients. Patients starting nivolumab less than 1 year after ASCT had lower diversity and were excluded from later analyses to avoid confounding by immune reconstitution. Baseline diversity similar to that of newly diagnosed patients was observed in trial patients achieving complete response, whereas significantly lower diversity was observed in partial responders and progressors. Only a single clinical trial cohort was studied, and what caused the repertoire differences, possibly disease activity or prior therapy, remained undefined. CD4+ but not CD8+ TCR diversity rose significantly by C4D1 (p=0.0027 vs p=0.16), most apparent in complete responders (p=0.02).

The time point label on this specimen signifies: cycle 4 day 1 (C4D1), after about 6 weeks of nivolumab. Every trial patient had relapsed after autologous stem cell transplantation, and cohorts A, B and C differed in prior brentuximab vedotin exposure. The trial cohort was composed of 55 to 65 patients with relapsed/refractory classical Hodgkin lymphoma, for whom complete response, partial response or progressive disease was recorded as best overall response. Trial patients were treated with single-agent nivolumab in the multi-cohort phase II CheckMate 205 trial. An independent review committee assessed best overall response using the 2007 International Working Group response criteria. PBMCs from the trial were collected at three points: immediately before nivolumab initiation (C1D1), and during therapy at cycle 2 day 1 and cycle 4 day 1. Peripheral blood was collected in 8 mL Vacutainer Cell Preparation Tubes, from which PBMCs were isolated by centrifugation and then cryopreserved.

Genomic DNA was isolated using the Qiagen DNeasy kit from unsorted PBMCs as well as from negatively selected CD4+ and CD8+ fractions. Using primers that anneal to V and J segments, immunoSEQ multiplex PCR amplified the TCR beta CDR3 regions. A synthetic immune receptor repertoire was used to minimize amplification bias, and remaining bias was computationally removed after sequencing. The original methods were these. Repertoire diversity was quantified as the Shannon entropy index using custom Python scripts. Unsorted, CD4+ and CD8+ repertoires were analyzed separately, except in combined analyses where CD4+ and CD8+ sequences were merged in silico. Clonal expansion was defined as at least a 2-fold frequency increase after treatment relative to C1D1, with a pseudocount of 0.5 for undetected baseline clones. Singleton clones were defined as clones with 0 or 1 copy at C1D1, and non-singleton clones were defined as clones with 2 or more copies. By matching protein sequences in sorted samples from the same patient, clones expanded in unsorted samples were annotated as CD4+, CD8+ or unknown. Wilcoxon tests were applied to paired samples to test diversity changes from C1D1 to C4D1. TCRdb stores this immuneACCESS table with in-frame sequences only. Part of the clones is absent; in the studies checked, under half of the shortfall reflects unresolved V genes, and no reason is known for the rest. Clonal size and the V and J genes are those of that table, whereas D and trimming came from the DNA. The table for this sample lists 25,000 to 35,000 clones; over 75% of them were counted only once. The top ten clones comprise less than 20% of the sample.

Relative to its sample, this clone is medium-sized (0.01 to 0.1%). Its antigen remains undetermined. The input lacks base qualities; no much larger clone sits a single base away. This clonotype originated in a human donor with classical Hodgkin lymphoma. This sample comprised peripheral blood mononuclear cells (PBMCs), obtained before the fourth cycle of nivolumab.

The nucleotide sequence reads as follows: TGTGCCAGTAGTATCCGGTCTAGCGGGGGACCCTACGAGCAGTACTTC. It translates as CASSIRSSGGPYEQYF. The chain couples TRBV19 to TRBJ2-7; TRBD2 matches 10 bases in the middle. The germline V gene (reference sequence) supplies CDR1 LNHDA and CDR2 SQIVND. Trimming leaves V shorter by 3 bases and J shorter by 2 bases, with the junction holding 7 bases beyond the gene matches. Reading from cysteine to phenylalanine, the CDR3 counts 16 amino acids. Only the CDR3 DNA is retained, 48 bases long and in frame from the first base.